The 4 T cell receptor beta chains given below trace back to one sample, sequenced in a study of cytomegalovirus exposure and HLA in healthy donors. The PCR employed 60 Vbeta primers together with 13 Jbeta primers. Some clones are missing from TCRdb's copy, which holds only in-frame ones; the method was immunoSEQ multiplex PCR. The sample has 150,000 to 200,000 clones, roughly 80% seen once; the top ten hold approximately 4.5%. The material sequenced was PBMCs. These receptors were taken from a man aged 25 to 45 in good health and CMV-seronegative.

Worth noting for this clone: Since no conserved phenylalanine or tryptophan closes the CDR3, a read error is the likely cause. The DNA is left out, because the CDR3 cannot be placed on it with certainty; the CDR3 is given as TCRdb lists it. The V call is TRBV5-8, the J call TRBJ2-7; the D call of TRBD1 is as the table states it, not checked on the DNA. The CDR3 is 9 amino acids in total, end residues counted. Germline V gene sequence: CDR1 SGHTS, CDR2 YDEGEE. The chain's CDR3 is CASSRMTGL.

The chain has TRBV18 and TRBJ2-5, with TRBD2 matching 13 bases. The trim removed 5 bases at V and 4 bases at J, leaving 13 bases unmatched. The germline gives CDR1 KGHSH, CDR2 LQKENI. The CDR3 loop spans 18 amino acids. The chain's CDR3 is CASSTLPGLAGVGETQYF. CDR3 sequence (DNA): TGTGCCAGCTCAACACTTCCCGGACTAGCGGGGGTTGGAGAGACCCAGTACTTC. Based on the CDR3 plus reference TRBV18 and TRBJ2-5, the full variable domain is NAGVMQNPRHLVRRRGQEARLRCSPMKGHSHVYWYRQLPEEGLKFMVYLQKENIIDESGMPKERFSAEFPKEGPSILRIQQVVRGDSAAYFCASSTLPGLAGVGETQYFGPGTRLLVL.

The chain links TRBV11-3 to TRBJ2-1; a weak D match, TRBD1 (5 bases). Trimming removed 5 bases at V and 7 bases at J, with 15 bases between. The CDR3 totals 14 residues. The V gene's germline CDR1 is SGHNT and CDR2 YENEEA. CDR3 nucleotides: TGTGCCAGCAGCAACCGGCAGGGTAGAAATGAGCAGTTCTTC. This gives the protein CASSNRQGRNEQFF.

This chain joins TRBV27 and TRBJ2-3; 8 bases are a match to TRBD2. CDR1 and CDR2 from the germline V gene are MNHEY and SMNVEV (reference sequence). The trim removed 10 bases at V and 5 bases at J, leaving 8 bases unmatched. The CDR3 loop spans 13 amino acids. CDR3 bases: TGTGCCATCCGGGGGGGGCCGCGAGATACGCAGTATTTT. Amino acid sequence: CAIRGGPRDTQYF.